Sequencing of this TCR beta chain was carried out in a study of TIL therapy for anti-PD-1-resistant metastatic lung cancer. Study-wide context: Median patient age was nearly 55, ranging about 35-85 years. A few tumors were EGFR-mutant and two were ALK-rearranged.

In regard to this clone: At one end, the junction sequence differs from germline, possibly due to a read error.

The germline CDR1 and CDR2 sequences are SGDLS and YYNGEE. The CDR3 loop spans 14 amino acids. The libraries were made with immunoSEQ v3. The data were produced by immunoSEQ multiplex PCR, yet TCRdb's version contains in-frame clones alone and is incomplete. The sample includes 5,000 to 6,500 clones, approximately 63% of them seen just once. Sample time point: pre-treatment sample, taken before nivolumab and TIL therapy. Tumor tissue came from excised metastases, mostly pleural nodules or supraclavicular lymph nodes. Sequenced material: tumor tissue, taken at baseline. V and J are TRBV9 and TRBJ1-5; possibly TRBD1 for D (6 bases). This TCR was sampled from a person aged 25-85 years with non-small cell lung cancer. The CDR3 region is CARSAEGGGQPQHF. In DNA form, the CDR3 reads TGTGCCCGCAGCGCTGAGGGGGGGGGTCAGCCCCAGCATTTT.